One TCR beta chain is described in this entry. Its antigen specificity is not known. Per-nucleotide qualities are absent, and no much larger clonotype sits a single base away. Trimming takes 2 bases from V and 11 bases from J, and the germline ends sit 18 bases apart. Reading the germline V gene (reference sequence) gives CDR1 SEHNR and CDR2 FQNEAQ. Including cysteine and phenylalanine, the CDR3 has 14 amino acids. CDR3 DNA only is kept here, 42 bases in frame from base 1. Receptors were amplified or captured by 5' RACE. Sequenced on an Illumina HiSeq 2500. The second PCR ran for roughly 6 to 11 cycles and used a J-beta primer mix along with a sample-barcoded 5' primer. Each TCR beta cDNA molecule received a unique molecular identifier from a template-switch 5' adaptor carrying 12 random nucleotides. Each sample yielded at least 3 million CDR3-containing paired-end reads. The Mint cDNA synthesis kit, primed by a TRBC-specific oligonucleotide, was used to synthesize first-strand cDNA from all RNA. All cDNA was treated with uracil-DNA glycosylase and then went through a first 18-cycle PCR with the universal primers M1SS and BC2_uni_R. Under the source paper's analysis protocol: Normalization of each sample was performed by random selection of 1 million high-quality reads, each carrying a distinct molecular identifier. Reads sharing molecular identifiers were discarded rather than binned into consensus sequences. MiTCR, set to a Q25 quality threshold and the strictest error-elimination algorithm, was used for CDR3 identification, clonotype clustering and error correction. Lower-bound total TCR beta diversity was estimated with a nonparametric unseen species model using Euler transformation. TCRdb passed the public sequencing reads through fastp at Q25 and MiXCR, retaining productive beta sequences. Each entry is one CDR3 protein sequence, shown with its most common DNA and genes. TCRdb, not the authors, supplied the V and J calls. The sample table shows under 1,100,000 distinct CDR3 sequences, and almost 25% are seen once. The ten largest clones represent around 0.7% of the sample.

This sample was taken from a study of blood T cells in healthy people across ages (dated by TCRdb to the mid-2010s). In terms of the full investigation: In model experiments, template switching captured about one uniquely barcoded TCR beta cDNA molecule for every two T cells. The study analyzed two additional independent replicas of 1 million unique cDNA reads from the same blood draw for two donors, one aged 18 to 30 and one aged 80 or older. Four age groups were formed from the donors: young (average roughly 15 years), middle-aged (approximately 40), aged (around 68) and long-lived (more than 75). Using deep sequencing normalized with unique cDNA molecular identifiers, the study measured how TCR beta repertoire diversity changes with age.

Paper-wide results and their limitations: Conclusive comparison of naive and antigen-experienced compartments was prevented by the profiling of bulk unsorted PBMCs. A strong correlation was found between observed TCR beta diversity and the percentage of naive T cells measured by flow cytometry. Observed TCR beta diversity per million T cells fell roughly linearly with age, and a significant reduction was already apparent by age around 39. Compared with the aged group, the long-lived group had more naive CD4+ T cells, fewer expanded clones and increased TCR diversity, a pattern suggesting age selection. Estimates of total diversity from one million sequenced T cells were regarded as lower bounds and underestimates. Because donor CMV infection status was unknown, age-related changes in expanded clonotypes were potentially confounded.

The donors were 40 or so Caucasian individuals from Russia, aged roughly 6 to 90 years, who were systemically healthy. Roughly 9.5 milliliters of peripheral blood were drawn from each donor into EDTA-treated Vacutainer tubes. Ficoll-Paque density-gradient centrifugation was used to isolate PBMCs, with at least 6 million per sample. Trizol reagent was used to extract total RNA from PBMCs, with at least 6 micrograms per sample. The percentages of naive CD45RAhigh/CD27high T cells were determined by flow cytometry on a PBMC aliquot from every donor. The same data also went into a second study, on T cells of mothers and their children. Reported in the second study: Nine systemically healthy Caucasian individuals, comprising three mothers and their six children, were included as donors. cDNA synthesis consumed the entire amount of extracted RNA, loaded at around 1.4 ug RNA in each 15 ul reaction. In the second PCR, sample barcodes and 2-4 random nucleotides were introduced via the M1S primer. Over 9 million TCR beta CDR3 reads came from each mother, compared with 2.5 million to 3.5 million reads from each child. Thymic selection similarly shapes TCR recombination output in related and unrelated pairs, with minor effect from inherited differences. Normalized repertoire overlap in related mother-child pairs was always slightly higher than in unrelated mother-child pairs, but the difference was never significant. With a sensitivity of approximately 92 clones per million clonotypes, no persistent microchimeric T cell clones were detected. To look for features that set related mother-child pairs apart from unrelated individuals, the researchers ran deep NGS to compare the TCR beta repertoires of mothers and children. Mothers averaged roughly 40 +/- 4 years of age and children averaged around 10 +/- 4 years. After adapter ligation was performed with NEBNext reagents, the libraries were sequenced on an Illumina HiSeq 2000 with 100+100 nt paired-end reads. Mother and child libraries were prepared a month apart and sequenced in separate runs to prevent cross-contamination. Between roughly 500,000 and 2,100,000 distinct TCR beta clonotypes were identified per donor. Naive TCR beta clonotypes were estimated from low-frequency clonotypes matched to each donor's FACS-determined naive share, without sorting.

Sequenced input: blood. The sequence is built from TRBV7-9 and TRBJ1-1; the D gene cannot be resolved reliably. This clonotype originated in a girl aged 2 to 9 in good health. The sequenced DNA: TGTGCCAGCAGCTTACTACCGGCAGGCCTCGAGGCTTTCTTT. Translated, this gives CASSLLPAGLEAFF.